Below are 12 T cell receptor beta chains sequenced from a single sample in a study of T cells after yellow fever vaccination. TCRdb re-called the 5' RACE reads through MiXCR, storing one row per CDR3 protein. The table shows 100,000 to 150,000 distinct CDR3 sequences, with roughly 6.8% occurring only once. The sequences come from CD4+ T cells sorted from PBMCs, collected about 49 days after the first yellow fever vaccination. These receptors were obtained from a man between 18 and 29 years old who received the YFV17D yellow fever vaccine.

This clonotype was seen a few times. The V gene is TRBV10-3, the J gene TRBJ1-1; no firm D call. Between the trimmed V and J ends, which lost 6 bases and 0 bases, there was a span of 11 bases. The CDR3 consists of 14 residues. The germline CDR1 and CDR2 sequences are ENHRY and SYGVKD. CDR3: CAIRPQGMNTEAFF. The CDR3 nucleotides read TGTGCCATCAGACCCCAAGGCATGAACACTGAAGCTTTCTTT.

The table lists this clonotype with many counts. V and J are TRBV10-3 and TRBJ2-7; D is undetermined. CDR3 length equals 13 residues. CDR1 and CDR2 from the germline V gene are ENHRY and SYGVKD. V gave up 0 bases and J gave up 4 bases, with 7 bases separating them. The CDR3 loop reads CAISESNAYEQYV. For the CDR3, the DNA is TGTGCCATCAGTGAGTCGAACGCATACGAGCAGTACGTC.

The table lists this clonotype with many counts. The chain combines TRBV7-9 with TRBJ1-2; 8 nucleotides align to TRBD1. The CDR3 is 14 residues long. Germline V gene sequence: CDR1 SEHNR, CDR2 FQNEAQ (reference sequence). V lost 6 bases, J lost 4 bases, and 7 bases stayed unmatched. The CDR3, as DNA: TGTGCCAGCAGGAGGACAGGGTCATCCTATGGCTACACCTTC. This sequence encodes CASRRTGSSYGYTF.

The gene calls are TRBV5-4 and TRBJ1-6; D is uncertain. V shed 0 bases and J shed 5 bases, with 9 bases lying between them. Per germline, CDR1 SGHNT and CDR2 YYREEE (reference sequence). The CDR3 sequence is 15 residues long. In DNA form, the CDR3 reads TGTGCCAGCAGCTTGGGTAGCAGGAATAATTCACCCCTCCACTTT. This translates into CASSLGSRNNSPLHF.

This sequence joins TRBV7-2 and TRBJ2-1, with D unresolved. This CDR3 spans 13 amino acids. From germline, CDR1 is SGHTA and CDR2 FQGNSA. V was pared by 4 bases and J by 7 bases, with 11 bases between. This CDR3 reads CASSSQTRNEQFF. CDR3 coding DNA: TGTGCCAGCAGCTCCCAGACGCGGAATGAGCAGTTCTTC.

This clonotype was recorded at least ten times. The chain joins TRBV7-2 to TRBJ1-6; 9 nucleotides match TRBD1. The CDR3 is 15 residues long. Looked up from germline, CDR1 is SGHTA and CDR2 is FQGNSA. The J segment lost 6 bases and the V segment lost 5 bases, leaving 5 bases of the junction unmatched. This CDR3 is CASSPGTGRNSPLHF. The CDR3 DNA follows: TGTGCCAGCAGCCCTGGGACAGGGCGTAATTCACCCCTCCACTTT.

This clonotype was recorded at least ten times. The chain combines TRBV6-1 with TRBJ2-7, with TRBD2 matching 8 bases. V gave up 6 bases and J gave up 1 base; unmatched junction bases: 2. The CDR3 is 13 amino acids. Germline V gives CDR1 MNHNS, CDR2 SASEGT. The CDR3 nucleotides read TGTGCCAGCAGAGTAGCGGGGTCCTACGAGCAGTACGTC. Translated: CASRVAGSYEQYV.

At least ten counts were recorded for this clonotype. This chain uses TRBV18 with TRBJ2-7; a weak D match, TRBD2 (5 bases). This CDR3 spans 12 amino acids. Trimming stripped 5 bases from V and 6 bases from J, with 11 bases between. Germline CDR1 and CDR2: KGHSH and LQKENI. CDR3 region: CASSSGGLEQYF. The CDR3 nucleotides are TGTGCCAGCTCATCCGGCGGACTCGAGCAGTACTTC.

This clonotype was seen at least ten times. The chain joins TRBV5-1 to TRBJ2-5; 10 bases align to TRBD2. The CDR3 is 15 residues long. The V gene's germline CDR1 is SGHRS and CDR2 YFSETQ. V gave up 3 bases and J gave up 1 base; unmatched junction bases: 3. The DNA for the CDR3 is TGCGCCAGCAGCTCACTAGCGGGGAGCCAAGAGACCCAGTACTTC. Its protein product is CASSSLAGSQETQYF.

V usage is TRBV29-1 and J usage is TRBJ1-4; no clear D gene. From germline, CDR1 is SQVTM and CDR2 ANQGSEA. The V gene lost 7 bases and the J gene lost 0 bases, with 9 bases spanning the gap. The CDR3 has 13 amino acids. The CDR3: CSARHSTNEKLFF. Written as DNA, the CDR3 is TGCAGCGCTAGACACTCAACTAATGAAAAACTGTTTTTT. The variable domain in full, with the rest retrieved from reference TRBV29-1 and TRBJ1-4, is SAVISQKPSRDICQRGTSLTIQCQVDSQVTMMFWYRQQPGQSLTLIATANQGSEATYESGFVIDKFPISRPNLTFSTLTVSNMSPEDSSIYLCSARHSTNEKLFFGSGTQLSVL.

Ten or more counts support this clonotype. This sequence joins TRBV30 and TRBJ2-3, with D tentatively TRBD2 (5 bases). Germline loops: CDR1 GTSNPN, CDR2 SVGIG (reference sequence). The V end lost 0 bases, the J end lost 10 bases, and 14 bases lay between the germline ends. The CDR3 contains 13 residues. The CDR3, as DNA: TGTGCCTGGAGTGTACTAGGAGGCTCGTCGCAGTATTTT. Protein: CAWSVLGGSSQYF.

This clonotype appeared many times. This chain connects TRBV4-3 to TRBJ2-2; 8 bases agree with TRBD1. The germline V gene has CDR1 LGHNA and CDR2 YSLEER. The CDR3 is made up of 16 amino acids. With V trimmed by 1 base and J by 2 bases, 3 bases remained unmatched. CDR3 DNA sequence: TGCGCCAGCAGCCAAGGGACAGGGCAAAACACCGGGGAGCTGTTTTTT. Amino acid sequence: CASSQGTGQNTGELFF.